The rows below give T cell receptor beta chains drawn from one sample of a study of cytomegalovirus exposure and HLA in healthy donors. Measured with immunoSEQ multiplex PCR; TCRdb has only the in-frame clones, and not every one. The table lists more than 100,000 clones, more than 75% of them singletons. Input material: PBMCs. The receptors here all came from a woman younger than 35 in good health and CMV-seropositive. Both conserved end residues are part of each CDR3. The order of the fields is V gene, clone size, J gene, D gene, CDR3 DNA, CDR3 protein. A D gene is named only where the DNA matches it firmly. Expanded clones get a size class; other rows say once, few or many, or leave the size out.

V gene: TRBV5-1
clone size: once
J gene: TRBJ2-1
D gene: TRBD1
CDR3 DNA: TGCGCCAGCAGCCCTCGGGACAGGGGCGACGAGCAGTTCTTC
CDR3 protein: CASSPRDRGDEQFF

V gene: TRBV5-6
clone size: -
J gene: TRBJ1-2
D gene: -
CDR3 DNA: TGTGCCAGCAGCGATGCGACAGTCAACTATGGCTACACCTTC
CDR3 protein: CASSDATVNYGYTF

V gene: TRBV6-5
clone size: -
J gene: TRBJ1-2
D gene: -
CDR3 DNA: TGTGCCAGCAGTTACTCCCCGACAGATGGCTACACCTTC
CDR3 protein: CASSYSPTDGYTF

V gene: TRBV5-4
clone size: once
J gene: TRBJ1-1
D gene: -
CDR3 DNA: TGTGCCAGCAGCTTCGGGCAGGGTCAACGGTGGAGCACTGAAGCTTTCTTT
CDR3 protein: CASSFGQGQRWSTEAFF

V gene: TRBV19
clone size: -
J gene: TRBJ1-6
D gene: TRBD1
CDR3 DNA: TGTGCCAGTAGCTCGGGACAGACAAATTCACCCCTCCACTTT
CDR3 protein: CASSSGQTNSPLHF

V gene: TRBV14
clone size: -
J gene: TRBJ1-1
D gene: TRBD1
CDR3 DNA: TGTGCCAGTACAACCGGGACAGGGACATATGGAAGGTACACTGAAGCTTTCTTT
CDR3 protein: CASTTGTGTYGRYTEAFF

V gene: TRBV5-1
clone size: -
J gene: TRBJ2-3
D gene: -
CDR3 DNA: TGCGCCAGCAGCTTGACGACTCGGGGGGCCACAGATACGCAGTATTTT
CDR3 protein: CASSLTTRGATDTQYF

V gene: TRBV7-9
clone size: once
J gene: TRBJ1-2
D gene: -
CDR3 DNA: TGTGCCAGCAGCTCGGCCTCCAGCAGGTCTAACTATGGCTACACCTTC
CDR3 protein: CASSSASSRSNYGYTF

V gene: TRBV30
clone size: -
J gene: TRBJ1-5
D gene: -
CDR3 DNA: TGTGCCTGGGGGCCCCGGGATAGTCAGCCCCAGCATTTT
CDR3 protein: CAWGPRDSQPQHF

V gene: TRBV14
clone size: -
J gene: TRBJ1-2
D gene: TRBD1
CDR3 DNA: TGTGCCAGCAGCCAATGGGACAGGCTTGGCTACACCTTC
CDR3 protein: CASSQWDRLGYTF

V gene: TRBV27
clone size: once
J gene: TRBJ1-1
D gene: TRBD1
CDR3 DNA: TGTGCCAGCCGGGACAGGGAGAACACTGAAGCTTTCTTT
CDR3 protein: CASRDRENTEAFF

V gene: TRBV4-1
clone size: -
J gene: TRBJ1-2
D gene: -
CDR3 DNA: TGCGCCAGCAGCCAAGATTCTCAGGGGTTGAACTATGGCTACACCTTC
CDR3 protein: CASSQDSQGLNYGYTF

V gene: TRBV4-2
clone size: -
J gene: TRBJ2-3
D gene: -
CDR3 DNA: TGTGCCAGCAGCCCCTCCGTGGGGCCTCTGGATACGCAGTATTTT
CDR3 protein: CASSPSVGPLDTQYF

V gene: TRBV5-6
clone size: -
J gene: TRBJ2-4
D gene: -
CDR3 DNA: TGTGCCAGCAGCTCCTTGACAGGCATCGGGAACATTCAGTACTTC
CDR3 protein: CASSSLTGIGNIQYF

V gene: TRBV6-1
clone size: -
J gene: TRBJ2-2
D gene: -
CDR3 DNA: TGTGCCAGCAGCCGGGACACGTACACCGGGGAGCTGTTTTTT
CDR3 protein: CASSRDTYTGELFF

V gene: TRBV29-1
clone size: -
J gene: TRBJ2-1
D gene: -
CDR3 DNA: TGCAGCGTTGATCCCAGGAATGAGCAGTTCTTC
CDR3 protein: CSVDPRNEQFF

V gene: TRBV23-1
clone size: -
J gene: TRBJ1-2
D gene: -
CDR3 DNA: TGCGCCAGCAGTCTGTCGGGTGACTATGGCTACACCTTC
CDR3 protein: CASSLSGDYGYTF

V gene: TRBV6-1
clone size: once
J gene: TRBJ2-7
D gene: -
CDR3 DNA: TGTGCCAGCAGACCCCTGGGCTCGAGCTCCTACGAGCAGTACTTC
CDR3 protein: CASRPLGSSSYEQYF

V gene: TRBV5-5
clone size: -
J gene: TRBJ2-1
D gene: TRBD2
CDR3 DNA: TGTGCCAGCAGCCTACTAGCGGGAGGGCATCGTGAGCAGTTCTTC
CDR3 protein: CASSLLAGGHREQFF

V gene: TRBV30
clone size: -
J gene: TRBJ2-1
D gene: -
CDR3 DNA: TGTGCCTGGAGTTCTCTCGGGACTCTCCGCTCCTACAATGAGCAGTTCTTC
CDR3 protein: CAWSSLGTLRSYNEQFF

V gene: TRBV7-3
clone size: -
J gene: TRBJ2-1
D gene: TRBD2
CDR3 DNA: TGTGCCAGCAGCTCGGAGACTAGCGGTGGTTCCTACAATGAGCAGTTCTTC
CDR3 protein: CASSSETSGGSYNEQFF

V gene: TRBV11-2
clone size: once
J gene: TRBJ1-6
D gene: TRBD1
CDR3 DNA: TGTGCCAGCAGCTTTTTAAGGACAGGGTCCTATAATTCACCCCTCCACTTT
CDR3 protein: CASSFLRTGSYNSPLHF